Shown below are 12 T cell receptor beta chains from a single sample sequenced in a study of cytomegalovirus exposure and HLA in healthy donors. The PCR was carried out with 60 Vbeta primers and 13 Jbeta primers. Sequencing was performed with immunoSEQ multiplex PCR; in TCRdb, only in-frame clones are kept and a portion is missing. The sample has over 150,000 clones; about 88% are singletons. Material for sequencing was PBMCs. Receptors were obtained from a girl in the first two years of life in good health and CMV-seronegative.

The rearrangement uses TRBV19 and TRBJ2-3; 10 positions agree with TRBD1. Germline V gene sequence: CDR1 LNHDA, CDR2 SQIVND (reference sequence). The CDR3 consists of 15 residues. The V gene end was trimmed by 6 bases and the J gene end by 5 bases; junction bases not matched to a gene: 8. Here the CDR3 reads CASRTLGQGGDTQYF. Here the CDR3 DNA reads TGTGCCAGTAGAACTCTCGGACAGGGGGGAGATACGCAGTATTTT.

The chain employs TRBV27 and TRBJ2-1; D gene unclear. V gave up 4 bases and J gave up 8 bases, with 12 bases separating them. Germline V lookup: CDR1 MNHEY, CDR2 SMNVEV (reference sequence). The CDR3 runs to 13 residues. CDR3 sequence reads: CASSSSVWHEQFF. The DNA for the CDR3 is TGTGCCAGCAGTTCTTCCGTCTGGCATGAGCAGTTCTTC.

V gene TRBV30 combines with J gene TRBJ2-1; possible D gene TRBD2, 5 bases. This CDR3 is 14 amino acids long. Germline V CDR1 and CDR2: GTSNPN, SVGIG (reference sequence). V lost 4 bases to trimming and J lost 2 bases, with 12 bases between them. This CDR3 reads CAWIPRVPYNEQFF. The CDR3 DNA is TGTGCCTGGATCCCGCGGGTCCCCTACAATGAGCAGTTCTTC.

The chain carries TRBV7-6 and TRBJ1-3; D may be TRBD1 (5 bases). V was trimmed by 0 bases and J by 2 bases, leaving 14 bases between them. The CDR3 length is 17 residues. CDR1 and CDR2 (germline): SGHVS, FNYEAQ. The CDR3 reads CASSLAGPSFTGNTIYF. In DNA, the CDR3 is TGTGCCAGCAGCTTAGCGGGGCCCTCCTTCACTGGAAACACCATATATTTT.

The chain couples TRBV30 to TRBJ1-1, with unresolved D. This CDR3 contains 11 residues. CDR1 is GTSNPN and CDR2 is SVGIG in the germline V gene (reference sequence). The germline V and J ends were trimmed by 3 bases and 7 bases, with 9 bases remaining between them. The CDR3 nucleotides are TGTGCCTGGAGCGGAGGCCGTGAAGCTTTCTTT. As protein: CAWSGGREAFF. Complete variable domain (other parts from reference TRBV30 and TRBJ1-1): SQTIHQWPATLVQPVGSPLSLECTVEGTSNPNLYWYRQAAGRGLQLLFYSVGIGQISSEVPQNLSASRPQDRQFILSSKKLLLSDSGFYLCAWSGGREAFFGQGTRLTVV.

This rearrangement joins TRBV4-1 to TRBJ1-2; possible D gene TRBD1, 6 bases. The CDR3 runs to 13 residues. Germline V gives CDR1 MGHRA, CDR2 YSYEKL. Trimming removed 3 bases from V and 8 bases from J, with 13 bases in between. The CDR3 loop is CASSQGAFGGYTF. Here the CDR3 DNA reads TGCGCCAGCAGCCAGGGGGCCTTTGGGGGCTACACCTTC.

The chain links TRBV5-4 to TRBJ2-7; 8 bases agree with TRBD2. CDR1 is SGHNT, CDR2 YYREEE, per germline (reference sequence). V lost 1 base, J lost 7 bases, and 10 bases stayed unmatched. This CDR3 region has 15 residues. The CDR3 loop reads CASSLYGRAGCEQYF. In DNA, the CDR3 is TGTGCCAGCAGCTTGTACGGGAGGGCCGGATGTGAGCAGTACTTC.

The chain recombines TRBV10-3 with TRBJ1-4; D unresolved. V gave up 4 bases and J gave up 8 bases, with 5 bases separating them. CDR3 length: 11 amino acids. From germline, CDR1 is ENHRY and CDR2 SYGVKD. DNA for the CDR3: TGTGCCATCAGTGGAGGGGAAAAACTGTTTTTT. Translated: CAISGGEKLFF.

The chain carries TRBV11-3 and TRBJ2-7, with TRBD2 matching 7 bases. This CDR3 spans 16 amino acids. Germline V gives CDR1 SGHNT, CDR2 YENEEA. V was pared by 2 bases and J by 6 bases, with 13 bases of the junction left unmatched. The CDR3 loop is CASSLRSVGGLGEQYF. DNA for the CDR3: TGTGCCAGCAGCTTAAGGTCCGTGGGAGGGCTCGGCGAGCAGTACTTC.

The chain joins TRBV30 to TRBJ1-5, with D tentatively TRBD1 (5 bases). V lost 2 bases and J 2 bases, leaving 7 bases between the germline ends. The CDR3 length is 13 residues. Germline assignment: CDR1 GTSNPN and CDR2 SVGIG (reference sequence). This chain's CDR3 is CAWSSRGNQPQHF. The CDR3 nucleotides read TGTGCCTGGAGTTCCAGGGGCAATCAGCCCCAGCATTTT.

V is TRBV5-4 and J is TRBJ2-3; the match to TRBD2 covers 8 bases. The CDR3 sequence is 15 residues long. From germline, CDR1 is SGHNT and CDR2 YYREEE (reference sequence). The ends lost 4 bases at V and 0 bases at J; junction bases unmatched: 4. Here the CDR3 DNA reads TGTGCCAGCAGCGCGGGGGGCCCGAGCACAGATACGCAGTATTTT. Translation gives CASSAGGPSTDTQYF.

The V and J genes are TRBV4-1 and TRBJ2-1, with 10 bases lining up with TRBD2. The trim removed 2 bases at V and 7 bases at J, leaving 11 bases unmatched. The CDR3 has 17 amino acids. Germline CDR1 is MGHRA and CDR2 is YSYEKL. The CDR3 reads CASSQILAGVTINEQFF. The CDR3 coding sequence is TGCGCCAGCAGCCAAATTCTAGCGGGAGTGACGATAAATGAGCAGTTCTTC.